The 10 T cell receptor beta chains in this list originate from one sample, sequenced in a study of human T cells and chemical hapten exposure. Described time point: pre-sensitization, week 0. The sample's treatment: therapeutic diphenylcyclopropenone sensitization with weekly scalp DPC. MiXCR, run by TCRdb on the RACE reads, gives a single entry per CDR3 protein. The repertoire consists of about 380,000 distinct CDR3 sequences, with roughly 5% occurring once and the leading ten covering 2% to 3%. Sequenced material: whole blood, taken in connection with sensitization to the hapten diphenylcyclopropenone (DPC). Receptor source: a woman aged 50 to 60 with alopecia areata. Some clones in this sample may be carry-over from other donors' samples.

To note about this clonotype: A much larger clone is a single base away; this may be a read error. CDR3 sequence: CASGPLSYEQYF. CDR3 DNA: TGTGCCAGCGGCCCACTGAGTTACGAGCAGTACTTC. The chain carries TRBV12-3 or TRBV12-4 and TRBJ2-7; D is undetermined. V gave up 8 bases and J gave up 4 bases, with 12 bases separating them. The CDR3 length is 12 residues.

This clonotype was seen at least ten times. This rearrangement joins TRBV2 to TRBJ1-4; 7 bases match TRBD1. V lost 8 bases, J lost 0 bases, and 0 bases stayed unmatched. CDR1 is SNHLY and CDR2 is FYNNEI in the germline V gene. The CDR3 has 13 amino acids. CDR3 residues: CASGQATNEKLFF. DNA for the CDR3: TGTGCCAGCGGACAGGCAACTAATGAAAAACTGTTTTTT.

The chain couples TRBV29-1 to TRBJ1-1, with D unclear. Germline CDR1 reads SQVTM; CDR2 reads ANQGSEA. This CDR3 comprises 13 residues. Trimming shortened V by 3 bases and J by 2 bases, and 10 bases separated the two germline ends. CDR3: CSVERQTNTEAFF. CDR3 nucleotide sequence: TGCAGCGTTGAGAGGCAGACAAACACTGAAGCTTTCTTT.

This clonotype was seen at least ten times. The chain recombines TRBV5-1 with TRBJ1-1, with 8 bases aligning to TRBD1. Germline CDR1 is SGHRS and CDR2 is YFSETQ. CDR3 length: 13 residues. V lost 6 bases, J lost 5 bases, and 6 bases stayed unmatched. CDR3 loop: CASKWTGTTEAFF. CDR3 in DNA: TGCGCCAGCAAGTGGACAGGGACGACTGAAGCTTTCTTT.

The V gene is TRBV27, the J gene TRBJ1-2; D is ambiguous. Looked up from germline, CDR1 is MNHEY and CDR2 is SMNVEV (reference sequence). The CDR3 runs to 14 residues. The germline V and J ends were trimmed by 6 bases and 0 bases, with 11 bases remaining between them. The DNA of the CDR3 is TGTGCCAGCAGCCGAGGTCCGTCTAACTATGGCTACACCTTC. It codes for CASSRGPSNYGYTF.

This clonotype was counted many times. This chain joins TRBV11-2 and TRBJ2-5; no reliable D call. Trimming removed 4 bases from V and 5 bases from J, with 11 bases in between. Germline CDR1 reads SGHAT; CDR2 reads FQNNGV. The CDR3 loop spans 13 amino acids. The CDR3: CASSSPRRETQYF. CDR3 coding DNA: TGTGCCAGCAGCTCTCCCCGAAGGGAGACCCAGTACTTC.

This clonotype was seen only a few times. The chain recombines TRBV20-1 with TRBJ2-5; possibly TRBD1 for D (6 bases). Per the germline V gene, CDR1 is DFQATT and CDR2 is SNEGSKA (reference sequence). This CDR3 is 15 amino acids long. With 6 bases removed from V and 7 bases from J, the gap between germline ends came to 24 bases. The CDR3 protein is CSAIPGQLSSGTQYF. CDR3 coding DNA: TGCAGTGCCATACCGGGACAACTATCATCGGGGACCCAGTACTTC.

This clonotype was counted a few times. Written as DNA, the CDR3 is TGTGCCAGCAGTTTATCTCAGCGGGCCCCCTACGAGCAGTACTTC. This codes for CASSLSQRAPYEQYF. This chain connects TRBV27 to TRBJ2-7, with D perhaps TRBD2 (6 bases). The germline gives CDR1 MNHEY, CDR2 SMNVEV (reference sequence). This CDR3 region has 15 residues. With 0 bases removed from V and 2 bases from J, the gap between germline ends came to 11 bases.

The chain employs TRBV25-1 and TRBJ2-2; 8 bases map to TRBD2. Trimming at V came to 5 bases and at J to 3 bases, leaving 8 bases not matched to a gene. Per germline, CDR1 MGHDK and CDR2 SYGVNS. The CDR3 spans 16 residues. The CDR3 sequence: CASSKSGSIDTGELFF. DNA for the CDR3: TGTGCCAGCAGTAAGAGCGGGAGTATCGACACCGGGGAGCTGTTTTTT.

This clonotype was found a few times. V and J are TRBV7-2 and TRBJ2-2; 9 bases align to TRBD2. The germline V gene has CDR1 SGHTA and CDR2 FQGNSA. The CDR3 covers 19 residues. V shed 2 bases and J 4 bases; nucleotides not matched to a gene: 14. The CDR3 nucleotides are TGTGCCAGCAGCTTAAATTATCCTAGCGGGGTGCCGGGCACCGGGGAGCTGTTTTTT. It is translated as CASSLNYPSGVPGTGELFF.